The 9 T cell receptor beta chains listed next were all sequenced from one sample in a study of blood T cell repertoires in COVID-19. Clones were sequenced by immunoSEQ multiplex PCR, and TCRdb holds only the in-frame ones, with some missing. This sample yields a few hundred thousand clones, of which roughly 83% are seen a single time; roughly 1.3% belongs to the top ten. The sequenced sample was PBMCs or T cells enriched from blood (not recorded which). These receptors were collected from a woman between 40 and 55 years old with acute COVID-19.

This chain links TRBV24-1 with TRBJ1-1, with D uncertain. The V gene's germline CDR1 is KGHDR and CDR2 SFDVKD. The CDR3 spans 10 residues. The germline V and J ends were trimmed by 8 bases and 7 bases, with 7 bases remaining between them. The CDR3 DNA reads as TGTGCCACCATTCTCCGTGAAGCTTTCTTT. Amino acids: CATILREAFF.

The chain uses TRBV24-1 and TRBJ1-1; D possibly corresponds to TRBD1 (6 bases). CDR3 length: 14 residues. Trimming pared 2 bases from V and 4 bases from J, leaving 10 bases between. Germline V lookup: CDR1 KGHDR, CDR2 SFDVKD. Written as DNA, the CDR3 is TGTGCCACCAGTGATTCCACAGGGAGCACTGAAGCTTTCTTT. Translated: CATSDSTGSTEAFF.

The rearrangement uses TRBV5-4 and TRBJ2-7, with a possible D match to TRBD2 (6 bases). The CDR3 runs to 15 residues. Deletions cut 0 bases from V and 5 bases from J, with 15 bases between. Germline V gene lookup returns CDR1 SGHNT and CDR2 YYREEE (reference sequence). The CDR3 nucleotides are TGTGCCAGCAGCTTGGTGGGAGGAGGGCTCCACGAGCAGTACTTC. Protein product: CASSLVGGGLHEQYF.

The V call is TRBV5-4, the J call TRBJ2-1; TRBD2 agrees at 15 bases. Germline values: CDR1 SGHNT, CDR2 YYREEE (reference sequence). The CDR3 covers 14 residues. V lost 7 bases and J lost 10; bases outside the gene matches: 6. CDR3 in DNA: TGTGCCAGCGGACTAGCGGGAGGGCCGAGGGAGCAGTTCTTC. Translated: CASGLAGGPREQFF.

V is TRBV19 and J is TRBJ1-2, with D uncertain. The V end lost 11 bases, the J end lost 0 bases, and 16 bases lay between the germline ends. CDR3 length equals 14 residues. CDR1 is LNHDA, CDR2 SQIVND, per germline (reference sequence). CDR3 sequence: CASLSRSTNYGYTF. The DNA for the CDR3 is TGTGCCTCCCTCAGCCGGAGCACTAACTATGGCTACACCTTC.

The chain combines TRBV16 with TRBJ1-3; no clear D. V was pared by 4 bases and J by 4 bases, with 14 bases between. Germline CDR1 is KGHSY and CDR2 is FQNENV. This CDR3 has 15 amino acids. The CDR3 region has the DNA TGTGCCAGCAGCCTCGCGGCGACCGAAGGAAACACCATATATTTT. Its protein product is CASSLAATEGNTIYF.

The chain couples TRBV7-9 to TRBJ2-5; 9 positions match TRBD2. The J segment lost 1 base and the V segment lost 4 bases, leaving 4 bases of the junction unmatched. Germline V gene lookup returns CDR1 SEHNR and CDR2 FQNEAQ (reference sequence). This CDR3 contains 15 residues. The CDR3 DNA reads TGTGCCAGCAGCTGGGGGACTAGCCGCCAAGAGACCCAGTACTTC. Translation: CASSWGTSRQETQYF.

V and J are TRBV7-8 and TRBJ1-3; D perhaps matches TRBD1 (5 bases). The CDR3 is 15 residues long. Germline V lookup: CDR1 SGHVS, CDR2 FQNEAQ. Deletions cut 1 base from V and 3 bases from J, with 10 bases between. The CDR3 spells CASSLVSGVGNTIYF. CDR3 nucleotide sequence: TGTGCCAGCAGCTTAGTCTCGGGGGTTGGAAACACCATATATTTT.

The CDR3: CASTKLATSSYNEQFF. For the CDR3, the DNA is TGTGCCAGCACCAAACTAGCGACCAGCTCCTACAATGAGCAGTTCTTC. The V gene is TRBV13, the J gene TRBJ2-1, with 7 bases fitting TRBD2. The CDR3 totals 16 residues. Germline CDR1 reads PRHDT; CDR2 reads FYEKMQ (reference sequence). Trimming cost V 7 bases and J 0 bases; bases outside gene matches: 9.